A selection of T cell receptor beta chains follows, all from one sample in a study of early T cells in non-severe SARS-CoV-2 infection. Each CDR3 protein gets one entry after TCRdb re-called the 5' RACE reads with MiXCR. This table holds about 50,000 distinct CDR3 sequences, under 8.5% found once. The sequenced sample consisted of whole blood. All receptors derive from an adult who was a healthcare worker with PCR-confirmed SARS-CoV-2 infection or an uninfected control (not recorded which). Each CDR3 is given with its conserved first and last residue. A D gene is named only where the DNA matches it firmly. Not all rows give a size; the values are once, few, many and, for expanded clones, a class.

>TRBJ1-1|many|NA|TRBV12-3/TRBV12-4
TGTGCCAGCAGTTTAAGAGAGAACACTGAAGCTTTCTTT
CASSLRENTEAFF
>TRBJ2-7|few|TRBD2|TRBV7-9
TGTGCCGGAGAAGCGGCGGGAGACTACGAGCAGTACTTC
CAGEAAGDYEQYF
>TRBJ1-5|many|TRBD1|TRBV12-3/TRBV12-4
TGTGCCAGCACCATGACAGGGGAACAGCCCCAGCATTTT
CASTMTGEQPQHF
>TRBJ1-5|NA|NA|TRBV7-8
TGTGCCAGCAGCTCAGAAAGGGTTGGCAATCAGCCCCAGCATTTT
CASSSERVGNQPQHF
>TRBJ1-2|NA|TRBD1|TRBV6-5
TGTGCCAGCAGCCTCCGGGACAGGGGGAACTATGGCTACACCTTC
CASSLRDRGNYGYTF
>TRBJ1-3|NA|TRBD1|TRBV9
TGTGCCAGCAGCGCCAGTCCCGGGACAGGCTCTGGAAACACCATATATTTT
CASSASPGTGSGNTIYF
>TRBJ1-1|NA|TRBD1|TRBV7-8
TGTGCCAGCAGCCCCCGGGACAGGGCGGCCATGAACACTGAAGCTTTCTTT
CASSPRDRAAMNTEAFF
>TRBJ1-1|NA|NA|TRBV2
TGTGCCAGCAGTGTGGCAGGCGGGCAGGCTTTCTTT
CASSVAGGQAFF
>TRBJ2-7|few|NA|TRBV4-1
TGCGCCAGCAGCCAAGTCCCGAGACAGAGTCCCTACGAGCAGTACTTC
CASSQVPRQSPYEQYF
>TRBJ2-1|few|TRBD2|TRBV19
TGTGCCAGTAGTATACTACTCGGGGGGAGCGACCCCCGCAAATACAATGAGCAGTTCTTC
CASSILLGGSDPRKYNEQFF
>TRBJ2-1|few|TRBD2|TRBV9
TGTGCCAGCAGCGTTTCTAGCGGGGTAAATGAGCAGTTCTTC
CASSVSSGVNEQFF
>TRBJ1-1|NA|NA|TRBV3-1
TGTGCCAGCAACAACCCGGGGACCACTGAAGCTTTCTTT
CASNNPGTTEAFF
>TRBJ2-3|few|NA|TRBV7-2
TGTGCCAGCAGCTTATTCCCCTATACGCAGTATTTT
CASSLFPYTQYF
>TRBJ2-3|many|NA|TRBV10-3
TGTGCCATCAGTGAGGGGGCTTCCACAGATACGCAGTATTTT
CAISEGASTDTQYF
>TRBJ1-4|many|NA|TRBV7-2
TGTGCCAGCAGCTTAAATCCAGGAGCAACTAATGAAAAACTGTTTTTT
CASSLNPGATNEKLFF
>TRBJ2-1|NA|NA|TRBV20-1
TGCAGTGCTACCGAGCAGTTCTTC
CSATEQFF
>TRBJ2-7|few|NA|TRBV12-3/TRBV12-4
TGTGCCAGCGGATCCCCGGGGGAGCAGTACTTC
CASGSPGEQYF
>TRBJ2-7|NA|NA|TRBV7-9
TGTGCCAGCAGCTTAGCCGAGTGGTCCTACGAGCAGTACTTC
CASSLAEWSYEQYF
>TRBJ2-3|NA|NA|TRBV20-1
TGCAGTGCTAGTGGCTGGGTGAGGCCAGATACGCAGTATTTT
CSASGWVRPDTQYF
>TRBJ1-2|NA|NA|TRBV27
TGTGCCAGCAGTTTATCGGGGCTGACCTATGGCTACACCTTC
CASSLSGLTYGYTF
>TRBJ2-1|many|TRBD2|TRBV11-2
TGTGCCAGCAGCTTCACTAGCGGGGGGGCGTATGAGCAGTTCTTC
CASSFTSGGAYEQFF
>TRBJ2-1|few|TRBD2|TRBV15
TGTGCCACCAGCAGTAAGACAAGCGGGGAAGTATACAATGAGCAGTTCTTC
CATSSKTSGEVYNEQFF
>TRBJ2-7|NA|TRBD2|TRBV14
TGTGCCAGCAGCCAACTCGGGACTAGACGGTACGAGCAGTACTTC
CASSQLGTRRYEQYF
>TRBJ2-2|NA|NA|TRBV12-3/TRBV12-4
TGTGCCAGCAGTCCGGGACTCGGCGAGCTGTTTTTT
CASSPGLGELFF
>TRBJ1-1|many|NA|TRBV7-3
TGTGCCAGCAGCTTAAGTGCAAGGGGCAGTGGGACTGAAGCTTTCTTT
CASSLSARGSGTEAFF
>TRBJ1-2|many|NA|TRBV10-2
TGCGCCAGCTCCCTCCCCCAGGGACTGTCCTTTGGCTACACCTTC
CASSLPQGLSFGYTF
>TRBJ2-2|many|TRBD2|TRBV7-6
TGTGCCAGCAGCCTAGGACTAGCGCAGAACACCGGGGAGCTGTTTTTT
CASSLGLAQNTGELFF
>TRBJ2-7|many|NA|TRBV3-1
TGTGCCAGCAGCCCTCGGGGATACGAGCAGTACTTC
CASSPRGYEQYF
>TRBJ2-7|few|TRBD1|TRBV18
TGTGCCAGCTCCCCTGGGACAGGGGCGACCTACGAGCAGTACTTC
CASSPGTGATYEQYF
>TRBJ1-4|few|NA|TRBV7-8
TGTGCCAGCAGCTTAGCACGGACTAATGAAAAACTGTTTTTT
CASSLARTNEKLFF
>TRBJ2-2|NA|NA|TRBV24-1
TGTGCCACCAGTGATTTGACCCGTAGAGGGAACACCGGGGAGCTGTTTTTT
CATSDLTRRGNTGELFF
>TRBJ1-1|many|NA|TRBV19
TGTGCCAGTAGCATACGGGCAGGCCTGAACACTGAAGCTTTCTTT
CASSIRAGLNTEAFF
>TRBJ2-1|many|TRBD2|TRBV27
TGTGCCAGCGGACGGACTAGCGGGGTTCACAATGAGCAGTTCTTC
CASGRTSGVHNEQFF
>TRBJ2-3|NA|TRBD1|TRBV10-3
TGTGCCATCACAGGGACAGCTAGCACAGATACGCAGTATTTT
CAITGTASTDTQYF
>TRBJ2-7|few|TRBD1|TRBV4-1
TGCGCCAGCAGCCGAACCAGGGGGAACGGGTACGAGCAGTACTTC
CASSRTRGNGYEQYF